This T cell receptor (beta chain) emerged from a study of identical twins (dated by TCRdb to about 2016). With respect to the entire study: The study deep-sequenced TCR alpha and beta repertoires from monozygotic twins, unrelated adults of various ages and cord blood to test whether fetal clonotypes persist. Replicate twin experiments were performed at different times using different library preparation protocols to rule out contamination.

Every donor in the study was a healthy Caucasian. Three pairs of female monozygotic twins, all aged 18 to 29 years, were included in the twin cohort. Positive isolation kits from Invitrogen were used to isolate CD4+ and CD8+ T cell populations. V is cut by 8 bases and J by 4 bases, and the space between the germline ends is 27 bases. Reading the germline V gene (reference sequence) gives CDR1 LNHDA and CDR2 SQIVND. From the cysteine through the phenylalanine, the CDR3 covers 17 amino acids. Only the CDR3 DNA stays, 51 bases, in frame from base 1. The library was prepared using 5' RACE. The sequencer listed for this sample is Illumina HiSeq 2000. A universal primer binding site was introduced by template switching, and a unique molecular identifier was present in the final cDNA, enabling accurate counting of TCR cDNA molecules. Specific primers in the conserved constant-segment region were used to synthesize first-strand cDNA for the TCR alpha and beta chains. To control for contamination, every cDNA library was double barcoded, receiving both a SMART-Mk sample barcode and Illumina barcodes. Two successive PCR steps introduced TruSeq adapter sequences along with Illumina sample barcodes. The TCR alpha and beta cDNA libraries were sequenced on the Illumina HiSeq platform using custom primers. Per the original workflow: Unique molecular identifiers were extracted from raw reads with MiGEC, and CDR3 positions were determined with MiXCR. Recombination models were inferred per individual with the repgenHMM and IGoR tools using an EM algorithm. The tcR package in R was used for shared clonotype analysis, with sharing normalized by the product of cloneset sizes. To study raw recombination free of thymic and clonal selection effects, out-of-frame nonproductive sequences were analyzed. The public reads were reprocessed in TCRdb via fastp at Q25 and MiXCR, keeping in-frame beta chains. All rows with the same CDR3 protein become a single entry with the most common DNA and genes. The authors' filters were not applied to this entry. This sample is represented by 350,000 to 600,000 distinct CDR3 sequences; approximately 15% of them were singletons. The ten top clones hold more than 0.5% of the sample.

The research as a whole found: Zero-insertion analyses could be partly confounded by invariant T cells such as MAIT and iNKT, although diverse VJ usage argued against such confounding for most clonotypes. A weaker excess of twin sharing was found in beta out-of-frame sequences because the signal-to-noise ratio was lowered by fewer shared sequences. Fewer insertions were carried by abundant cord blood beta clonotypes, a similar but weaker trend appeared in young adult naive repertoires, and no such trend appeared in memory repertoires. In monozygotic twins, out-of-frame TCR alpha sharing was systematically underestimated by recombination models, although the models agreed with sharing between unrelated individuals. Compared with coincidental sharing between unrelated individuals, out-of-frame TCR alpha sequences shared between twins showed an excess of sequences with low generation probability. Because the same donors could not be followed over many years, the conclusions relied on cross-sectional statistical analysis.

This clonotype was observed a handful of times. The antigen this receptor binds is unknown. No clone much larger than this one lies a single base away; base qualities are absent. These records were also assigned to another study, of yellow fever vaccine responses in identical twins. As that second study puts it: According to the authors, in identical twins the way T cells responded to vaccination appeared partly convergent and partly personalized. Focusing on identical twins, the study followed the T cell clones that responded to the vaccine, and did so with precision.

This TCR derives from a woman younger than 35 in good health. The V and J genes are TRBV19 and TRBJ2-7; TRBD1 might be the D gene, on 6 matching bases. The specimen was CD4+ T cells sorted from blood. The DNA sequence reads TGTGCCAGTGCACAACAATTACCGGGACAAAAGGGGTACGAGCAGTACTTC. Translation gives CASAQQLPGQKGYEQYF.